Below, one TCR beta chain is given with its context. 5'RACE template switching with UMIs produced the TCR beta cDNA. Reprocessing the 5' RACE reads, TCRdb reports a single entry for every CDR3 protein and omits DNA. Here the sample table reports some 190,000 distinct CDR3 sequences. This entry belongs to a study of T cells expressing NK-cell markers. As for the study in general: The sequencing cohort of eight donors included seven HCMV-seropositive individuals and one seronegative individual.

The CDR3 totals 18 residues. Per the germline V gene, CDR1 is LGHNA and CDR2 is YNFKEQ. This TCR came from a man aged 18 to 70 in good health. Specimen: blood T cells: a sorted CD56 or NKG2C T cell subset, CD4+ or CD8+ T cells, or bulk PBMC T cells (not recorded which). The rearrangement joins TRBV4-2 to TRBJ2-4; checking the TCRdb D call of TRBD2 is not possible without DNA. This CDR3 is CASSQASRGEVAKNIQYF.